This TCR beta chain appears in the sequencing data of a study of T cell responses to AZD1222 COVID-19 vaccine. The data were produced by immunoSEQ multiplex PCR, yet TCRdb's version contains in-frame clones alone and is incomplete. The table records 95,000 to 150,000 clones, 70% to 90% of them present only once. Germline V gene sequence: CDR1 SGHRS, CDR2 YFSETQ. Trimming at V came to 7 bases and at J to 5 bases, leaving 6 bases not matched to a gene. The CDR3 has 13 residues. This clone is a singleton in its sample. This specimen was peripheral blood, taken on day 0 of AZD1222 vaccination. The sequence derives from an adult in good health. The chain employs TRBV5-1 and TRBJ2-1; 7 positions match TRBD1. The CDR3 DNA reads as TGCGCCAGCCGGCCAGGGGGTAACAATGAGCAGTTCTTC. It codes for CASRPGGNNEQFF. Filled out from reference TRBV5-1 and TRBJ2-1, the complete variable domain reads KAGVTQTPRYLIKTRGQQVTLSCSPISGHRSVSWYQQTPGQGLQFLFEYFSETQRNKGNFPGRFSGRQFSNSRSEMNVSTLELGDSALYLCASRPGGNNEQFFGPGTRLTVL.